The sequence of this TCR beta chain was determined in a study of T cell responses to AZD1222 COVID-19 vaccine. Details on this clone: Its matching antigen is unknown. Additional DNA sequences in this sample encode the identical CDR3.

Study-wide results and caveats: Sampling captured repertoires only after the peak T cell response.

Measured with immunoSEQ multiplex PCR; TCRdb has only the in-frame clones, and not every one. The table includes roughly 100,000 clones, around 89% detected once. Germline CDR1 is SNHLY and CDR2 is FYNNEI. The V end was cut by 8 bases, the J end by 7 bases, with 6 bases between. CDR3 size: 10 residues. This TCR derives from an adult in good health. This rearrangement joins TRBV2 to TRBJ2-1; D might be TRBD2 (6 bases). Sequenced material: peripheral blood, taken on day 0 of AZD1222 vaccination. CDR3 coding DNA: TGTGCCAGCGGGGGGAATGAGCAGTTCTTC. Encoded protein: CASGGNEQFF.